These 28 T cell receptor beta chains were all obtained from the same sample, sequenced in a study of blood T cell repertoires in COVID-19. Using immunoSEQ multiplex PCR, the repertoire was profiled, and TCRdb retains in-frame clones only, with some absent. The sample has over 90,000 clones; approximately 90% are singletons. Sequenced sample: peripheral blood. Receptors originate from a woman between 50 and 59 years old with COVID-19, enrolled during active disease.

This sequence joins TRBV14 and TRBJ2-1; TRBD2 matches at 10 bases. The CDR3 has 18 residues. Germline assignment: CDR1 SGHDN and CDR2 FVKESK. V shed 0 bases and J 3 bases; nucleotides not matched to a gene: 8. The CDR3 DNA is TGTGCCAGCAGCCAAGACGCTCTACTAGCGGGGTTCTACAATGAGCAGTTCTTC. As protein: CASSQDALLAGFYNEQFF.

This clone was seen a single time. Here the CDR3 reads CASSPTASGATTGELFF. The CDR3, as DNA: TGTGCCAGCTCTCCGACCGCTAGCGGGGCCACTACCGGGGAGCTGTTTTTT. This rearrangement joins TRBV18 to TRBJ2-2; 9 bases are shared with TRBD2. The junction had 13 bases not matched to a gene; V was cut back by 6 bases and J by 5 bases. CDR3 length: 17 amino acids. Germline CDR1 reads KGHSH; CDR2 reads LQKENI.

This chain uses TRBV9 with TRBJ1-6; D gene ambiguous. Trimming cost V 7 bases and J 8 bases, with 7 bases left between them. This CDR3 is built from 11 residues. Germline V gene lookup returns CDR1 SGDLS and CDR2 YYNGEE. The CDR3 reads CASGGHSPLHF. DNA for the CDR3: TGTGCCAGCGGCGGGCATTCACCCCTCCACTTT. The full variable domain, its missing parts supplied by reference TRBV9 and TRBJ1-6, is DSGVTQTPKHLITATGQRVTLRCSPRSGDLSVYWYQQSLDQGLQFLIQYYNGEERAKGNILERFSAQQFPDLHSELNLSSLELGDSALYFCASGGHSPLHFGNGTRLTVT.

This chain joins TRBV5-1 and TRBJ2-1, with a tentative D call TRBD1 (7 bases). This CDR3 has 15 amino acids. Germline values: CDR1 SGHRS, CDR2 YFSETQ. The ends were cut back, 4 bases at V and 4 bases at J, with 15 bases in the middle. The CDR3 coding sequence is TGCGCCAGCAGCGCGGGGACAGAAAAGTACAATGAGCAGTTCTTC. Its protein is CASSAGTEKYNEQFF.

The CDR3, as DNA: TGTGCCATCAGTGACAGCGGGGGTTCGTACAATGAGCAGTTCTTC. This sequence encodes CAISDSGGSYNEQFF. V gene TRBV10-3 combines with J gene TRBJ2-1, with 8 bases that match TRBD2. V lost 3 bases to trimming and J lost 4 bases; unmatched junction nucleotides: 5. Per germline, CDR1 ENHRY and CDR2 SYGVKD. The CDR3 has 15 residues.

This chain joins TRBV5-3 and TRBJ1-6; possible D gene TRBD1, 5 bases. TRBV5-3 is an open reading frame whose function is uncertain. The V end lost 4 bases, the J end lost 5 bases, and 13 bases lay between the germline ends. CDR3 size: 15 residues. Here the CDR3 DNA reads TGTGCCAGAAGCCCGCAGGGCGATGATAATTCACCCCTCCACTTT. Protein: CARSPQGDDNSPLHF.

V usage is TRBV27 and J usage is TRBJ2-1, with 8 bases matching TRBD2. CDR3 length equals 14 residues. With 4 bases clipped from V and 4 bases from J, the junction kept 3 bases outside the gene matches. CDR1 MNHEY and CDR2 SMNVEV come from the germline V gene (reference sequence). The CDR3 reads CASSSGGLYNEQFF. The CDR3 DNA follows: TGTGCCAGCAGTTCGGGGGGGCTTTACAATGAGCAGTTCTTC.

The genes are TRBV7-9 and TRBJ1-5, with TRBD1 matching 10 bases. V lost 5 bases and J lost 5; bases outside the gene matches: 6. The V gene's germline CDR1 is SEHNR and CDR2 FQNEAQ (reference sequence). The CDR3 contains 15 residues. CDR3 bases: TGTGCCAGCAGCCGGGGACAGGGGCCGTATCAGCCCCAGCATTTT. Its translation: CASSRGQGPYQPQHF.

V gene TRBV6-2 or TRBV6-3 combines with J gene TRBJ1-6; perhaps TRBD1 as D (6 bases). Germline V gene sequence: CDR1 MNHEY, CDR2 SVGEGT. The CDR3 loop spans 17 amino acids. The germline V and J ends were trimmed by 0 bases and 7 bases, with 16 bases remaining between them. In DNA, the CDR3 is TGTGCCAGCAGTTACTCCGGGAGGCACAGGGAGAATTCACCCCTCCACTTT. It specifies CASSYSGRHRENSPLHF.

The chain combines TRBV18 with TRBJ2-7, with a tentative D call TRBD1 (6 bases). Germline V gene data show CDR1 as KGHSH and CDR2 as LQKENI. The CDR3 contains 14 residues. Between the trimmed V and J ends, which lost 3 bases and 4 bases, there was a span of 13 bases. DNA for the CDR3: TGTGCCAGCTCACCGCTGGACAGAGAATACGAGCAGTACTTC. It is translated as CASSPLDREYEQYF.

The gene calls are TRBV5-1 and TRBJ1-5; 10 bases fit TRBD1. Germline trimming cut 1 base from V and 11 bases from J; bases unmatched to any gene: 9. Germline V gene data show CDR1 as SGHRS and CDR2 as YFSETQ. CDR3 length: 15 residues. The CDR3 loop is CASSLLGTGEGAQHF. As DNA, the CDR3 is TGCGCCAGCAGCTTGCTGGGGACAGGGGAGGGGGCCCAGCATTTT.

The rearrangement links TRBV24-1 to TRBJ2-1; the D gene is possibly TRBD2 (6 bases). The CDR3 is 16 amino acids. V lost 4 bases and J 0 bases, leaving 12 bases between the germline ends. The germline gives CDR1 KGHDR, CDR2 SFDVKD. This CDR3 is CATSEPDGSSYNEQFF. Written as DNA, the CDR3 is TGTGCCACCAGTGAACCGGACGGGAGCTCCTACAATGAGCAGTTCTTC.

This chain uses TRBV11-2 with TRBJ2-3, with D unresolved. Trimming pared 2 bases from V and 0 bases from J, leaving 3 bases between. The CDR3 spans 13 residues. Germline loops: CDR1 SGHAT, CDR2 FQNNGV. As DNA, the CDR3 is TGTGCCAGCAGCTTACCTAGCACAGATACGCAGTATTTT. It codes for CASSLPSTDTQYF.

To note about this clone: In the same sample, other DNA sequences code for this CDR3. CDR3 amino acids: CASSLGQYNSPLHF. The CDR3 region has the DNA TGCGCCAGCAGCTTGGGACAATATAATTCACCCCTCCACTTT. This chain uses TRBV5-1 with TRBJ1-6; D unclear. V shed 0 bases and J shed 4 bases, with 5 bases lying between them. The V gene's germline CDR1 is SGHRS and CDR2 YFSETQ. The CDR3 loop spans 14 amino acids.

The chain uses TRBV19 and TRBJ1-2, with D perhaps TRBD1 (6 bases). Germline CDR1 LNHDA, CDR2 SQIVND (reference sequence). Between the trimmed V and J ends, which lost 6 bases and 6 bases, there was a span of 14 bases. The CDR3 length is 13 residues. The CDR3 DNA is TGTGCCAGTAGCTGGACAGAATCCCATGGCTACACCTTC. This sequence encodes CASSWTESHGYTF. Full variable domain (remainder filled in from reference TRBV19 and TRBJ1-2): DGGITQSPKYLFRKEGQNVTLSCEQNLNHDAMYWYRQDPGQGLRLIYYSQIVNDFQKGDIAEGYSVSREKKESFPLTVTSAQKNPTAFYLCASSWTESHGYTFGSGTRLTVV.

The genes are TRBV5-6 and TRBJ2-5; D perhaps matches TRBD1 (6 bases). Germline CDR1 SGHDT, CDR2 YYEEEE. The CDR3 runs 17 residues. The germline V and J ends were trimmed by 0 bases and 5 bases, with 20 bases remaining between them. The CDR3 spells CASSLAYSTGSGETQYF. CDR3 DNA: TGTGCCAGCAGCTTGGCCTATTCGACAGGATCTGGGGAGACCCAGTACTTC.

The chain joins TRBV3-1 (or the pseudogene TRBV3-2) to TRBJ1-3, with 7 bases aligning to TRBD1. Germline values: CDR1 LGHDT, CDR2 YNNKEL (reference sequence). The junction had 2 bases not matched to a gene; V was cut back by 4 bases and J by 2 bases. This CDR3 is 14 amino acids long. The CDR3 bases are TGTGCCAGCAGCCGGGGGACAGCTGGAAACACCATATATTTT. Translated: CASSRGTAGNTIYF.

The genes are TRBV6-6 and TRBJ2-7; 12 bases match TRBD1. Germline CDR1 MNHNY, CDR2 SVGAGI (reference sequence). The CDR3 is made up of 14 amino acids. V dropped 6 bases and J dropped 5; count of bases not matched to a gene: 5. The CDR3 is CASSQGTGGNEQYF. CDR3 bases: TGTGCCAGCAGCCAAGGGACAGGGGGCAACGAGCAGTACTTC.

CDR3 in DNA: TGCGCCAGCAGCTTCCTAGCGGGGGGGCAAGAGACCCAGTACTTC. This codes for CASSFLAGGQETQYF. The chain recombines TRBV5-1 with TRBJ2-5, with 12 bases fitting TRBD2. Looked up from germline, CDR1 is SGHRS and CDR2 is YFSETQ. The CDR3 has 15 residues. The V segment lost 2 bases and the J segment 2 bases; nucleotides outside the gene matches: 1.

The table lists this clone with a few counts. V usage is TRBV3-1 (or the pseudogene TRBV3-2) and J usage is TRBJ2-2, with 12 nucleotides matching TRBD1. Germline V gene sequence: CDR1 LGHDT, CDR2 YNNKEL (reference sequence). V lost 5 bases, J lost 10 bases, and 14 bases stayed unmatched. The CDR3 totals 17 residues. CDR3 amino acids: CASSYYPGQGAFEELFF. CDR3 DNA: TGTGCCAGCAGCTATTATCCGGGACAGGGGGCGTTCGAGGAGCTGTTTTTT.

The rearrangement joins TRBV28 to TRBJ2-2, with TRBD2 matching over 8 bases. CDR1 MDHEN and CDR2 SYDVKM come from the germline V gene. V shed 4 bases, J shed 6 bases, and the junction held 7 bases outside the gene matches. There are 15 residues in the CDR3. Written as DNA, the CDR3 is TGTGCCAGCAGTTCGCCCCGGGGGGGGTCCGGGGAGCTGTTTTTT. Its protein product is CASSSPRGGSGELFF.

The chain uses TRBV19 and TRBJ1-1, with TRBD1 matching over 9 bases. The CDR3 contains 15 residues. CDR1 and CDR2 (germline): LNHDA, SQIVND (reference sequence). With 3 bases clipped from V and 11 bases from J, the junction kept 13 bases outside the gene matches. The CDR3 region is CASSIGTGTGIMAFF. The CDR3 nucleotides read TGTGCCAGTAGTATCGGTACCGGGACAGGGATTATGGCTTTCTTT.

The rearrangement joins TRBV5-1 to TRBJ2-2; 7 bases match TRBD1. This CDR3 comprises 12 residues. The V gene's germline CDR1 is SGHRS and CDR2 YFSETQ. The junction had 1 base not matched to a gene; V was cut back by 5 bases and J by 6 bases. The CDR3 nucleotides read TGCGCCAGCAGGACAGGGCCCGGGGAGCTGTTTTTT. Translation: CASRTGPGELFF.

The rearrangement links TRBV2 to TRBJ2-7; 10 bases are shared with TRBD1. From germline, CDR1 is SNHLY and CDR2 FYNNEI. This CDR3 is 12 amino acids long. V was clipped by 8 bases and J by 2 bases; unmatched bases: 0. Here the CDR3 DNA reads TGTGCCAGCGGACAGGGGGCCTACGAGCAGTACTTC. Translating it yields CASGQGAYEQYF. Filled out from reference TRBV2 and TRBJ2-7, the complete variable domain reads EPEVTQTPSHQVTQMGQEVILRCVPISNHLYFYWYRQILGQKVEFLVSFYNNEISEKSEIFDDQFSVERPDGSNFTLKIRSTKLEDSAMYFCASGQGAYEQYFGPGTRLTVT.

The CDR3 loop reads CASSYPGTGATNYGYTF. The CDR3 bases are TGTGCCAGCAGTTACCCCGGGACAGGGGCTACAAACTATGGCTACACCTTC. The rearrangement links TRBV6-2 or TRBV6-3 to TRBJ1-2; 10 bases map to TRBD1. Trimming cost V 2 bases and J 2 bases; bases outside gene matches: 8. The CDR3 spans 17 residues. Per germline, CDR1 MNHEY and CDR2 SVGEGT.

The V and J genes are TRBV12-5 and TRBJ1-1; a weak D match, TRBD1 (5 bases). The CDR3 spans 17 residues. V gave up 0 bases and J gave up 4 bases, with 18 bases separating them. CDR1 is LGHNT, CDR2 FRNRAP, per germline. The CDR3 DNA reads as TGTGCTAGTGGTTTGGTACTGGAGGGGAGGATCGGCACTGAAGCTTTCTTT. Translation: CASGLVLEGRIGTEAFF.

The chain employs TRBV13 and TRBJ2-5; TRBD2 agrees at 13 bases. With 4 bases clipped from V and 0 bases from J, the junction kept 11 bases outside the gene matches. The CDR3 sequence is 19 residues long. CDR1 is PRHDT and CDR2 is FYEKMQ in the germline V gene (reference sequence). The CDR3, as DNA: TGTGCCAGCAGCTGGAGGGGGACTAGCGGGGACCCGTACCAAGAGACCCAGTACTTC. This codes for CASSWRGTSGDPYQETQYF.

The CDR3 sequence is CASSFRSGGADGELFF. The CDR3 DNA reads as TGTGCCAGCAGCTTCCGAAGCGGGGGGGCCGACGGGGAGCTGTTTTTT. This chain links TRBV12-1 with TRBJ2-2; the table's D call TRBD2 went unverified against the DNA. TRBV12-1 is assigned pseudogene status. This CDR3 region has 16 residues.